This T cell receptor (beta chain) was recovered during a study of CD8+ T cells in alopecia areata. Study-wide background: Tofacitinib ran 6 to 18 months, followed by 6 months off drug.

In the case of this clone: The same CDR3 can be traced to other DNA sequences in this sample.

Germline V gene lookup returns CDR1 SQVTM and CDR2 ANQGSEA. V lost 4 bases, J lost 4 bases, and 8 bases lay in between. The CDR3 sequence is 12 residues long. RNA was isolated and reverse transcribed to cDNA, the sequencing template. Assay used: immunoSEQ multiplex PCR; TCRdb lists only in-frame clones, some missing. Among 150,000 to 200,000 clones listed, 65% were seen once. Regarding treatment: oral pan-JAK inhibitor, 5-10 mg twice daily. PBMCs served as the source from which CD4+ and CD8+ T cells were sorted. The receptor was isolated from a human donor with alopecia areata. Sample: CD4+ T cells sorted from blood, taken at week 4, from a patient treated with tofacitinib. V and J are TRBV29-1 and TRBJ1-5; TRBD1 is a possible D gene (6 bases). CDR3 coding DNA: TGCAGCGTTGGAGGGGGAAATCAGCCCCAGCATTTT. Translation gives CSVGGGNQPQHF.